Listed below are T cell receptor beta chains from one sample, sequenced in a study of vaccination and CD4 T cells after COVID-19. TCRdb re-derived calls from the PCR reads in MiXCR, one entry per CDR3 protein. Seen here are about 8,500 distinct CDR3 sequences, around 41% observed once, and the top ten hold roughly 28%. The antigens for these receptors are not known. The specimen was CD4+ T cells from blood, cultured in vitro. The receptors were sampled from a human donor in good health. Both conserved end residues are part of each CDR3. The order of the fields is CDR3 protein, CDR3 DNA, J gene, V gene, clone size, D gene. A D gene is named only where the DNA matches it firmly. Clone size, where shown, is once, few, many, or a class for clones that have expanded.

CDR3aa: CASSLGRRGPAYEQYF
CDR3nt: TGTGCCAGCAGCTTAGGACGAAGGGGGCCAGCCTACGAGCAGTACTTC
j_gene: TRBJ2-7
v_gene: TRBV7-6
abundance: -
d_gene: TRBD1

CDR3aa: CASRGTRSYEQYF
CDR3nt: TGTGCCAGCAGAGGGACTAGGTCCTACGAGCAGTACTTC
j_gene: TRBJ2-7
v_gene: TRBV7-6
abundance: -
d_gene: TRBD2

CDR3aa: CASSEGLAGGSSYEQYF
CDR3nt: TGTGCCAGCAGCGAGGGACTAGCGGGAGGGAGCTCCTACGAGCAGTACTTC
j_gene: TRBJ2-7
v_gene: TRBV7-9
abundance: once
d_gene: TRBD2

CDR3aa: CASCMSNSPLHF
CDR3nt: TGTGCCAGCTGTATGTCTAATTCACCCCTCCACTTT
j_gene: TRBJ1-6
v_gene: TRBV2
abundance: large
d_gene: -

CDR3aa: CASSYSWQLNTEAFF
CDR3nt: TGTGCCAGCAGTTACTCGTGGCAATTGAACACTGAAGCTTTCTTT
j_gene: TRBJ1-1
v_gene: TRBV6-5
abundance: -
d_gene: -

CDR3aa: CASRSGLAGEGTDTQYF
CDR3nt: TGTGCCAGCAGATCTGGACTAGCGGGAGAAGGAACAGATACGCAGTATTTT
j_gene: TRBJ2-3
v_gene: TRBV6-2/TRBV6-3
abundance: few
d_gene: TRBD2

CDR3aa: CASSLLGSYEQYF
CDR3nt: TGTGCCAGCAGCCTACTCGGAAGCTACGAGCAGTACTTC
j_gene: TRBJ2-7
v_gene: TRBV7-2
abundance: few
d_gene: -

CDR3aa: CASNQPGQGGLEGNSPLHF
CDR3nt: TGTGCCAGTAACCAACCGGGACAGGGGGGCTTAGAAGGTAATTCACCCCTCCACTTT
j_gene: TRBJ1-6
v_gene: TRBV19
abundance: -
d_gene: TRBD1

CDR3aa: CASNRPGETQYF
CDR3nt: TGTGCCAGCAACCGCCCGGGAGAGACCCAGTACTTC
j_gene: TRBJ2-5
v_gene: TRBV28
abundance: few
d_gene: -

CDR3aa: CSATLTGVAEAFF
CDR3nt: TGCAGTGCAACTCTTACAGGGGTCGCTGAAGCTTTCTTT
j_gene: TRBJ1-1
v_gene: TRBV20-1
abundance: -
d_gene: TRBD1